This T cell receptor beta chain was sequenced in a study of post-analysis software for immune sequencing data. Germline CDR1 SGHKS, CDR2 YYEKEE (reference sequence). The CDR3 runs to 16 residues. Study results and caveats: Roughly five TRBV segments, including TRBV5-6, TRBV5-1 and TRBV20-1, were more frequent in patients than controls.

Unique molecular identifiers were built into the TCR beta cDNA libraries. TCRdb ran MiXCR on the PCR reads and lists one entry per CDR3 protein. The sample gives some 700,000 distinct CDR3 sequences, 55% to 70% of which show up once; around 11% is in the top ten. Notes on this clonotype: Its specificity is unknown.

Specimen: blood. The chain carries TRBV5-5 and TRBJ2-5; D is undetermined. TRBJ2-7 explains the end of the DNA better; the J call may be wrong. The sequence came from a girl under 10 years old with multiple sclerosis. The DNA of the CDR3 is TGTGCCAGCAGCTTGGGGGCAGAGAATGCGAGGTACGAGCAGTACTTC. Its translation is CASSLGAENARYEQYF.